This entry lists 17 T cell receptor beta chains sequenced from one sample in a study of cytotoxic CD8 clonotypes in ibrutinib-treated CLL. Assay: immunoSEQ multiplex PCR; the TCRdb copy retains only in-frame clones and omits some. The sample records around 92,000 clones, 77% being singletons. The source was PBMCs, collected after 24 months of ibrutinib treatment. The receptors derive from a human donor with chronic lymphocytic leukemia.

This chain links TRBV2 with TRBJ2-7; the match to TRBD1 covers 7 bases. This CDR3 comprises 17 residues. V trimming: 0 bases; J trimming: 4 bases; junction bases outside the gene matches: 12. Per germline, CDR1 SNHLY and CDR2 FYNNEI. The CDR3 region is CASSEALIQGFAYEQYF. CDR3 DNA: TGTGCCAGCAGTGAAGCGCTTATACAGGGGTTCGCGTACGAGCAGTACTTC.

The chain recombines TRBV28 with TRBJ1-2; 10 nucleotides agree with TRBD1. Germline V CDR1 and CDR2: MDHEN, SYDVKM. Trimming removed 5 bases from V and 8 bases from J; junction bases left unmatched: 11. The CDR3 extends over 15 amino acids. CDR3 DNA sequence: TGTGCCAGCAGTGGCTCCGGGACAGGGGCCAGAGGCTACACCTTC. It encodes CASSGSGTGARGYTF.

The rearrangement uses TRBV7-2 and TRBJ1-3; D ambiguous. The V gene lost 2 bases and the J gene lost 3 bases, with 14 bases spanning the gap. The germline CDR1 and CDR2 sequences are SGHTA and FQGNSA. This CDR3 spans 16 amino acids. CDR3 sequence: CASSLSWGSIGNTIYF. Written as DNA, the CDR3 is TGTGCCAGCAGCTTATCCTGGGGTTCTATTGGAAACACCATATATTTT.

This chain connects TRBV2 to TRBJ2-7, with 7 bases matching TRBD2. The J segment lost 6 bases and the V segment lost 10 bases, leaving 9 bases of the junction unmatched. The CDR3 has 12 amino acids. Germline CDR1 SNHLY, CDR2 FYNNEI. CDR3 nucleotides: TGTGCCAACCAGGTCGGGGGGTTCGAGCAGTACTTC. Translation: CANQVGGFEQYF.

This sequence joins TRBV25-1 and TRBJ2-3; TRBD1 matches at 7 bases. V lost 8 bases and J lost 7; bases outside the gene matches: 9. CDR3 length: 13 residues. From germline, CDR1 is MGHDK and CDR2 SYGVNS. This CDR3 reads CASLRGGQYTQYF. In DNA, the CDR3 is TGTGCCAGCCTACGAGGGGGCCAGTATACGCAGTATTTT.

The rearrangement uses TRBV5-1 and TRBJ2-1, with TRBD2 as a possible D gene (5 bases). Trimming stripped 4 bases from V and 7 bases from J, with 12 bases between. The CDR3 runs 13 residues. Per the germline V gene, CDR1 is SGHRS and CDR2 is YFSETQ. CDR3 nucleotides: TGCGCCAGCAGCCCCCCTCGGAGGAATGAGCAGTTCTTC. As protein: CASSPPRRNEQFF. The complete variable domain, with remaining parts taken from reference TRBV5-1 and TRBJ2-1, reads KAGVTQTPRYLIKTRGQQVTLSCSPISGHRSVSWYQQTPGQGLQFLFEYFSETQRNKGNFPGRFSGRQFSNSRSEMNVSTLELGDSALYLCASSPPRRNEQFFGPGTRLTVL.

This chain joins TRBV7-2 and TRBJ1-3, with D tentatively TRBD1 (5 bases). The length of the CDR3 is 17 residues. V was clipped by 5 bases and J by 4 bases, with 21 bases between them. The germline CDR1 and CDR2 sequences are SGHTA and FQGNSA. The CDR3 region is CASSDSGTLDSGNTIYF. The CDR3 bases are TGTGCCAGCAGCGATTCCGGGACCCTGGACTCCGGAAACACCATATATTTT.

This chain uses TRBV18 with TRBJ2-3; 14 bases map to TRBD2. Germline CDR1 KGHSH, CDR2 LQKENI. J was trimmed by 1 base and V by 1 base; bases with no gene match: 4. This CDR3 has 18 amino acids. CDR3 sequence (DNA): TGTGCCAGCTCACCACGACTAGCGGGGGGGCCTGGCACAGATACGCAGTATTTT. It is translated as CASSPRLAGGPGTDTQYF.

This clone has only a few counts. This chain links TRBV27 with TRBJ2-3; a possible D gene is TRBD2 (6 bases). Per germline, CDR1 MNHEY and CDR2 SMNVEV (reference sequence). V shed 6 bases and J shed 3 bases, with 16 bases lying between them. CDR3 length: 15 amino acids. The CDR3: CASSPRGRTTDTQYF. The CDR3 DNA reads TGTGCCAGCAGCCCGAGAGGGAGGACAACAGATACGCAGTATTTT.

The chain has TRBV18 and TRBJ2-2; D gene unclear. This CDR3 contains 15 residues. The V gene lost 4 bases and the J gene lost 2 bases, with 11 bases spanning the gap. The germline CDR1 and CDR2 sequences are KGHSH and LQKENI. CDR3 loop: CASSQRKGNTGELFF. The CDR3 DNA reads TGTGCCAGCTCACAACGAAAGGGTAACACCGGGGAGCTGTTTTTT.

This rearrangement joins TRBV2 to TRBJ2-5; TRBD2 aligns across 9 bases. Trimming cost V 9 bases and J 0 bases; bases outside gene matches: 2. Germline V gene sequence: CDR1 SNHLY, CDR2 FYNNEI. The CDR3 sequence is 13 residues long. The CDR3 bases are TGTGCCAGTAGCGGGAGTTACCAAGAGACCCAGTACTTC. This sequence encodes CASSGSYQETQYF.

For the CDR3, the DNA is TGTGCCAGCAGTTTCCTCTTGACGGGGCAGGGGGTCAATCAGCCCCAGCATTTT. This translates into CASSFLLTGQGVNQPQHF. The genes are TRBV28 and TRBJ1-5; TRBD1 aligns across 7 bases. Looked up from germline, CDR1 is MDHEN and CDR2 is SYDVKM. This CDR3 is built from 18 residues. V lost 3 bases, J lost 3 bases, and 14 bases stayed unmatched.

This chain uses TRBV6-1 with TRBJ1-4, with D uncertain. The CDR3 totals 12 residues. Trimming took 2 bases from V and 7 from J, leaving 5 bases between them. Germline V lookup: CDR1 MNHNS, CDR2 SASEGT. The CDR3 DNA reads as TGTGCCAGCAGTGAATATGGTGAAAAACTGTTTTTT. This gives the protein CASSEYGEKLFF.

The chain combines TRBV7-3 with TRBJ2-1, with 7 positions matching TRBD2. J lost 4 bases, V lost 6 bases, and 6 bases had no gene match. CDR1 is SGHTA and CDR2 is FQGTGA in the germline V gene. This CDR3 has 14 residues. CDR3 in amino acids: CASRAGRTYNEQFF. In DNA, the CDR3 is TGTGCCAGCAGGGCCGGGAGGACATACAATGAGCAGTTCTTC.

V usage is TRBV9 and J usage is TRBJ2-5, with TRBD2 matching 12 bases. Unmatched junction bases numbered 7, after V lost 0 bases and J lost 4 bases. The CDR3 runs to 17 residues. Per germline, CDR1 SGDLS and CDR2 YYNGEE. The CDR3 coding sequence is TGTGCCAGCAGCGTAGGGGTGACTAGCGGGAGTCGAGAGACCCAGTACTTC. Translating gives CASSVGVTSGSRETQYF.

This clone has a handful of counts. The J gene is TRBJ2-1, the V gene TRBV19; 13 bases line up with TRBD2. Trimming at V came to 4 bases and at J to 13 bases, leaving 4 bases not matched to a gene. CDR3 size: 13 residues. Per the germline V gene, CDR1 is LNHDA and CDR2 is SQIVND (reference sequence). The CDR3 coding sequence is TGTGCCAGTAGTACTGGACTAGCGGGAGAACAGTTCTTC. Translation: CASSTGLAGEQFF.

This clone was recorded only once. Germline is not matched at one junction end, which may reflect a read error. The V and J genes are TRBV6-1 and TRBJ2-7; D is unclear. CDR1 is MNHNS, CDR2 SASEGT, per germline. The CDR3 is made up of 12 amino acids. The CDR3 protein is CASSEVAYEQYF. In DNA, the CDR3 is TGTGCCAGCAGCGAAGTAGCCTACGAGCAGTACTTC.